The 2 T cell receptor beta chains below were found in one sample sequenced in a study of T cell changes during pregnancy in multiple sclerosis. Libraries were prepared by immunoSEQ multiplex PCR; TCRdb keeps only in-frame clonotypes and omits some of them. In the table there are about 21,000 clones, about 88% of which are singletons. This specimen was CD4+ T cells from peripheral blood mononuclear cells, taken in the first trimester of pregnancy. Source of these receptors: a female donor in good health, enrolled as a control in a pregnancy study.

The chain combines TRBV11-2 with TRBJ1-1; unclear D gene. The CDR3 spans 15 residues. The V gene lost 2 bases and the J gene lost 8 bases, with 18 bases spanning the gap. Germline V gives CDR1 SGHAT, CDR2 FQNNGV. The CDR3 is CASSLLPETRREAFF. The DNA of the CDR3 is TGTGCCAGCAGCTTACTTCCAGAAACAAGAAGAGAAGCTTTCTTT.

Turning to this clone: A read error may produce the germline difference seen at one junction end. J is TRBJ1-1 and V is TRBV19, with a tentative D call TRBD1 (5 bases). Germline CDR1 and CDR2: LNHDA and SQIVND (reference sequence). The CDR3 is 15 amino acids. Written as DNA, the CDR3 is TGTGCCAGTAGTATCCGTTCAGGGATGAACGCTGAAGCTTTCTTT. It specifies CASSIRSGMNAEAFF.